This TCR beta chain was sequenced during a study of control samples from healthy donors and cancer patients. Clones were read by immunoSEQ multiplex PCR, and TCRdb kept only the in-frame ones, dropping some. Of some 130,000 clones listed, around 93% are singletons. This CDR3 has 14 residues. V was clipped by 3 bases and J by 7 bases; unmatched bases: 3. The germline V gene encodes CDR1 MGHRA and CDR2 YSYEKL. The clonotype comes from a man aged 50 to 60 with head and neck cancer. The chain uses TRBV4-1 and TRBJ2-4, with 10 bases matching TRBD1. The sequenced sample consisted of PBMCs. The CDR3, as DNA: TGCGCCAGCAGCCAGCAGGACAGGGGGAACATTCAGTACTTC. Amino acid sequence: CASSQQDRGNIQYF.